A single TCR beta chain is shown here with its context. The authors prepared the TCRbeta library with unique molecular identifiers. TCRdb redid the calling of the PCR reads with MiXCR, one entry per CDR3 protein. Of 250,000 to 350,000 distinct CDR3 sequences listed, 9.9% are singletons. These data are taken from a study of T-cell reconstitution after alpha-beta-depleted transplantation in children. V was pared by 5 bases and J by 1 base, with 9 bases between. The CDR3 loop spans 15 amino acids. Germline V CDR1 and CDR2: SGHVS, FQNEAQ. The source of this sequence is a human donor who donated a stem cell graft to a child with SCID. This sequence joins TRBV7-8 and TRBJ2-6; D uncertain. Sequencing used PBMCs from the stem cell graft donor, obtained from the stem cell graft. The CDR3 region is CASSQGRSGANVLTF. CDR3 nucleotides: TGTGCCAGCAGCCAAGGACGGTCTGGGGCCAACGTCCTGACTTTC.